The 25 T cell receptor beta chains given below trace back to one sample, sequenced in a study of blood T cell repertoires in COVID-19. Libraries were prepared by immunoSEQ multiplex PCR; TCRdb keeps only in-frame clonotypes and omits some of them. The sample gives approximately 170,000 clones, approximately 85% of which show up once; about 6.9% is in the top ten. Input material: peripheral blood. All receptors come from an older man with COVID-19, enrolled during active disease.

The chain uses TRBV3-1 (or the pseudogene TRBV3-2) and TRBJ1-1, with a weak D call TRBD1 (5 bases). The CDR3 totals 14 residues. Germline loops: CDR1 LGHDT, CDR2 YNNKEL (reference sequence). V lost 3 bases, J lost 11 bases, and 19 bases lay in between. CDR3 nucleotide sequence: TGTGCCAGCAGCCATCGGGGAGGGCCTGAGGGGGCTTTCTTT. Protein product: CASSHRGGPEGAFF.

This clone was observed a single time. This rearrangement joins TRBV7-9 to TRBJ2-5; 8 bases align to TRBD2. The V and J ends lost 5 bases and 2 bases, in that order; junction bases with no gene match: 7. This CDR3 has 15 residues. Germline loops: CDR1 SEHNR, CDR2 FQNEAQ (reference sequence). CDR3 amino acids: CASSTGSGGQETQYF. DNA of the CDR3: TGTGCCAGCAGCACGGGCTCGGGGGGGCAAGAGACCCAGTACTTC. Combining the CDR3 with reference TRBV7-9 and TRBJ2-5 gives the whole variable domain DTGVSQNPRHKITKRGQNVTFRCDPISEHNRLYWYRQTLGQGPEFLTYFQNEAQLEKSRLLSDRFSAERPKGSFSTLEIQRTEQGDSAMYLCASSTGSGGQETQYFGPGTRLLVL.

The V and J genes are TRBV18 and TRBJ2-7; the D gene is possibly TRBD1 (5 bases). Trimming took 2 bases from V and 3 from J, leaving 11 bases between them. Germline V gene sequence: CDR1 KGHSH, CDR2 LQKENI. The CDR3 extends over 14 amino acids. The CDR3 DNA is TGTGCCAGCTCACCAGAAGGGGTCGGCTACGAGCAGTACTTC. Translation gives CASSPEGVGYEQYF.

As DNA, the CDR3 is TGCGCCAGCAGCTCCGGGACAGGGGGATATGGCTACACCTTC. Translation: CASSSGTGGYGYTF. V and J are TRBV5-1 and TRBJ1-2; 11 bases align to TRBD1. J lost 5 bases, V lost 3 bases, and 3 bases had no gene match. The germline CDR1 and CDR2 sequences are SGHRS and YFSETQ. The CDR3 totals 14 residues.

Only one count was recorded for this clone. The rearrangement links TRBV19 to TRBJ1-1; D perhaps matches TRBD1 (5 bases). The CDR3 has 15 amino acids. Per germline, CDR1 LNHDA and CDR2 SQIVND (reference sequence). V gave up 5 bases and J gave up 1 base, with 14 bases separating them. CDR3 loop: CASSPPGVRNTEAFF. Here the CDR3 DNA reads TGTGCCAGTAGTCCCCCGGGGGTAAGGAACACTGAAGCTTTCTTT.

This clone is a singleton in its sample. The J gene is TRBJ1-1, the V gene TRBV2; 9 bases match TRBD1. Unmatched junction bases numbered 7, after V lost 7 bases and J lost 4 bases. The CDR3 contains 14 residues. Germline values: CDR1 SNHLY, CDR2 FYNNEI. CDR3 in amino acids: CASTRSTGGTEAFF. The CDR3 nucleotides are TGTGCCAGCACGCGCTCGACAGGGGGCACTGAAGCTTTCTTT.

V and J are TRBV19 and TRBJ1-2, with D possibly TRBD1 on 5 matching bases. Trimming removed 7 bases from V and 4 bases from J, with 16 bases in between. Germline loops: CDR1 LNHDA, CDR2 SQIVND (reference sequence). The CDR3 contains 14 residues. This CDR3 is CASTGGPRIYGYTF. For the CDR3, the DNA is TGTGCCAGTACGGGGGGTCCCCGGATCTATGGCTACACCTTC.

The V call is TRBV24-1, the J call TRBJ2-3; D remains unclear. CDR1 is KGHDR, CDR2 SFDVKD, per germline. Trimming removed 5 bases from V and 2 bases from J, with 4 bases in between. CDR3 size: 12 residues. In DNA, the CDR3 is TGTGCCACCAGTGGAGACACAGATACGCAGTATTTT. Its translation: CATSGDTDTQYF.

The J gene is TRBJ1-3, the V gene TRBV7-9, with D perhaps matching TRBD1 (6 bases). V was cut by 5 bases and J by 2 bases, with 16 bases left in between. Looked up from germline, CDR1 is SEHNR and CDR2 is FQNEAQ (reference sequence). CDR3 size: 16 residues. Here the CDR3 reads CASSHPNRVTGNTIYF. The DNA for the CDR3 is TGTGCCAGCAGCCACCCGAACAGGGTCACTGGAAACACCATATATTTT.

This chain links TRBV5-1 with TRBJ2-3; the D gene is possibly TRBD2 (6 bases). Germline CDR1 and CDR2: SGHRS and YFSETQ. V shed 5 bases and J shed 0 bases, with 16 bases lying between them. CDR3 length: 16 amino acids. The CDR3 here is CASSSPAGLSTDTQYF. The CDR3 DNA sequence: TGCGCCAGCAGTTCCCCGGCAGGACTAAGCACAGATACGCAGTATTTT.

The chain is built from TRBV19 and TRBJ2-6, with TRBD1 matching over 7 bases. The germline V gene encodes CDR1 LNHDA and CDR2 SQIVND (reference sequence). There are 16 residues in the CDR3. V lost 7 bases and J lost 0; bases outside the gene matches: 6. Written as DNA, the CDR3 is TGTGCCAGTACCCGACAGGGAAGCTCTGGGGCCAACGTCCTGACTTTC. Its protein is CASTRQGSSGANVLTF.

The V call is TRBV4-1, the J call TRBJ2-1, with TRBD2 identical over 9 bases. CDR1 is MGHRA and CDR2 is YSYEKL in the germline V gene. The CDR3 loop spans 17 amino acids. Trimming cost V 0 bases and J 8 bases; bases outside gene matches: 11. The CDR3 bases are TGCGCCAGCAGCCAAGAAGGGGCCAGCGGGGGGCTCTATGAGCAGTTCTTC. Residues: CASSQEGASGGLYEQFF.

The rearrangement links TRBV5-4 to TRBJ1-4, with D maybe TRBD1 (6 bases). The CDR3 covers 15 residues. Germline CDR1 is SGHNT and CDR2 is YYREEE (reference sequence). The V and J ends lost 2 bases and 4 bases respectively, with 12 bases between them. Here the CDR3 DNA reads TGTGCCAGCAGCTTCCCGGGACAAGATAATGAAAAACTGTTTTTT. Translated: CASSFPGQDNEKLFF.

The CDR3: CASSLVARTEAFF. The CDR3 nucleotides are TGTGCCAGCAGCTTAGTCGCGAGGACTGAAGCTTTCTTT. The chain recombines TRBV7-9 with TRBJ1-1; D gene ambiguous. The CDR3 spans 13 residues. V was trimmed by 1 base and J by 5 bases, leaving 8 bases between them. Per the germline V gene, CDR1 is SEHNR and CDR2 is FQNEAQ (reference sequence).

The V and J genes are TRBV10-3 and TRBJ1-1; TRBD1 agrees at 8 bases. The CDR3 is 16 residues long. The trim removed 0 bases at V and 8 bases at J, leaving 11 bases unmatched. CDR1 and CDR2 from the germline V gene are ENHRY and SYGVKD. The CDR3 DNA sequence: TGTGCCATCAGTGAGTCGTCAGGGGGCGGGCTGTCGGAAGCTTTCTTT. Its protein is CAISESSGGGLSEAFF.

V is TRBV9 and J is TRBJ1-4, with TRBD1 as a possible D gene (5 bases). The CDR3 length is 16 residues. CDR1 is SGDLS and CDR2 is YYNGEE in the germline V gene. Trimming shortened V by 4 bases and J by 7 bases, and 20 bases separated the two germline ends. Here the CDR3 DNA reads TGTGCCAGCAGCCCAACAATCCAGGGTTTAGGTGAAAAACTGTTTTTT. It encodes CASSPTIQGLGEKLFF.

The V gene is TRBV30, the J gene TRBJ2-7; 7 bases line up with TRBD1. V shed 3 bases and J 0 bases; nucleotides not matched to a gene: 5. This CDR3 contains 14 residues. Germline loops: CDR1 GTSNPN, CDR2 SVGIG (reference sequence). In DNA, the CDR3 is TGTGCCTGGAGAATAACAGGGGTCTCCTACGAGCAGTACTTC. Amino acid sequence: CAWRITGVSYEQYF. The full variable domain, rest sourced from reference TRBV30 and TRBJ2-7, is SQTIHQWPATLVQPVGSPLSLECTVEGTSNPNLYWYRQAAGRGLQLLFYSVGIGQISSEVPQNLSASRPQDRQFILSSKKLLLSDSGFYLCAWRITGVSYEQYFGPGTRLTVT.

This chain joins TRBV7-9 and TRBJ1-4, with no clear D. The CDR3 contains 16 residues. Trimming took off 5 bases at V and 3 bases at J, with 16 bases between the two ends. Germline CDR1 reads SEHNR; CDR2 reads FQNEAQ (reference sequence). The CDR3 spells CASSHNQAGSNEKLFF. As DNA, the CDR3 is TGTGCCAGCAGCCACAACCAGGCAGGTTCTAATGAAAAACTGTTTTTT.

Here the CDR3 reads CASRRLTGIDQPQHF. The CDR3, as DNA: TGTGCCAGCAGGCGGTTGACAGGGATAGATCAGCCCCAGCATTTT. The rearrangement uses TRBV27 and TRBJ1-5; 7 bases map to TRBD1. The CDR3 loop spans 15 amino acids. Trimming took 6 bases from V and 5 from J; bases not matched to a gene: 10. Germline assignment: CDR1 MNHEY and CDR2 SMNVEV (reference sequence).

This clone has just one count. This chain links TRBV5-1 with TRBJ1-2, with 7 bases identical to TRBD1. V shed 7 bases, J shed 8 bases, and the junction held 14 bases outside the gene matches. Germline V gene sequence: CDR1 SGHRS, CDR2 YFSETQ. This CDR3 comprises 14 residues. CDR3 nucleotide sequence: TGCGCCAGCTCATCGACAGGGACTCCCAAAGGCTACACCTTC. Amino acids: CASSSTGTPKGYTF.

This chain links TRBV28 with TRBJ1-2; TRBD1 matches 8 bases. Germline V gene lookup returns CDR1 MDHEN and CDR2 SYDVKM. The CDR3 has 13 amino acids. V lost 10 bases, J lost 2 bases, and 6 bases stayed unmatched. Here the CDR3 DNA reads TGTGCCATCCGTCGGACAGGGAACTATGGCTACACCTTC. Translation gives CAIRRTGNYGYTF.

This clone was observed a single time. The CDR3 DNA reads as TGTGCCACCACGAGCTCCTATAATTCACCCCTCCACTTT. Amino acid sequence: CATTSSYNSPLHF. The chain joins TRBV15 to TRBJ1-6; D is unresolved. Germline CDR1 reads LNHNV; CDR2 reads YYDKDF (reference sequence). V shed 7 bases and J shed 0 bases, with 4 bases lying between them. There are 13 residues in the CDR3.

This clone was seen more than once but under ten times. The chain uses TRBV5-8 and TRBJ2-7, with unresolved D. The CDR3 is 12 residues long. Between the trimmed V and J ends, which lost 4 bases and 5 bases, there was a span of 10 bases. Germline CDR1 reads SGHTS; CDR2 reads YDEGEE. CDR3 loop: CASSRRGHEQYF. The CDR3 region has the DNA TGTGCCAGCAGCCGGAGAGGCCACGAGCAGTACTTC.

V gene TRBV7-9 combines with J gene TRBJ2-2, with TRBD1 matching over 7 bases. From germline, CDR1 is SEHNR and CDR2 FQNEAQ (reference sequence). The CDR3 consists of 16 residues. V dropped 4 bases and J dropped 5; count of bases not matched to a gene: 10. CDR3 bases: TGTGCCAGCAGCTCTTTAAGGACAGGCCGGACCGGGGAGCTGTTTTTT. Translation gives CASSSLRTGRTGELFF. The full variable domain, completed using reference TRBV7-9 and TRBJ2-2, is DTGVSQNPRHKITKRGQNVTFRCDPISEHNRLYWYRQTLGQGPEFLTYFQNEAQLEKSRLLSDRFSAERPKGSFSTLEIQRTEQGDSAMYLCASSSLRTGRTGELFFGEGSRLTVL.

The chain has TRBV5-4 and TRBJ2-1; TRBD2 might be the D (7 bases). This CDR3 is 14 amino acids long. Germline V gene lookup returns CDR1 SGHNT and CDR2 YYREEE (reference sequence). V was cut by 3 bases and J by 4 bases, with 11 bases left in between. The CDR3 DNA reads as TGTGCCAGCAGCTCGGGGGGCCTATACAATGAGCAGTTCTTC. Amino acid sequence: CASSSGGLYNEQFF.